The rows below give T cell receptor beta chains drawn from one sample of a study of blood T cell repertoires in COVID-19. The repertoire was sequenced with immunoSEQ multiplex PCR; TCRdb's copy has only in-frame clones and lacks some. The table includes roughly 300,000 clones, about 90% detected once. Sequencing input: PBMCs or T cells enriched from blood (not recorded which). The receptors derive from a woman aged 25 to 39 who had recovered from COVID-19. CDR3s include the opening cysteine and the closing phenylalanine or tryptophan. The D gene is left open where the match is weak. Where a row states a size, it is once, few, many or the class of an expanded clone; other rows omit it.

J gene | V gene | D gene | clone size | CDR3 DNA | CDR3 protein
TRBJ1-1 | TRBV5-1 | . | . | TGCGCCAGCAGCACCGACCCACAGGTCACTGAAGCTTTCTTT | CASSTDPQVTEAFF
TRBJ1-4 | TRBV5-6 | TRBD1 | . | TGTGCCAGCAGCTCCCCGGACAGGGTCGGGGAAAAACTGTTTTTT | CASSSPDRVGEKLFF
TRBJ1-6 | TRBV2 | . | few | TGTGCCAGCAGGCGGGACGGCGGAAATTCACCCCTCCACTTT | CASRRDGGNSPLHF
TRBJ1-5 | TRBV25-1 | TRBD1 | . | TGTGCCAGCAAGGGGACAGGGAATCAGCCCCAGCATTTT | CASKGTGNQPQHF
TRBJ1-5 | TRBV19 | TRBD1 | . | TGTGCCAGTAGTACCAGTAGAAGGGGGCTCCAGCCCCAGCATTTT | CASSTSRRGLQPQHF
TRBJ2-5 | TRBV28 | . | . | TGTGCCAGCAGTTTATCCCTGGGGGGGCGGGAGACCCAGTACTTC | CASSLSLGGRETQYF
TRBJ1-5 | TRBV6-5 | TRBD1 | few | TGTGCCAGCAGTTACTCCGGGACAGGGGTGGGTCAGCCCCAGCATTTT | CASSYSGTGVGQPQHF
TRBJ1-2 | TRBV25-1 | TRBD1 | . | TGTGCCAGCAGTGAGCGACAGGGCTATGGCTACACCTTC | CASSERQGYGYTF
TRBJ2-7 | TRBV20-1 | TRBD1 | few | TGCAGTGCTAATGACAGGGCCCGCGAGCAGTACTTC | CSANDRAREQYF
TRBJ2-5 | TRBV30 | TRBD2 | . | TGTGCCCGTACCGGGACTAGCGGCCAAGAGACCCAGTACTTC | CARTGTSGQETQYF
TRBJ1-1 | TRBV6-5 | TRBD1 | . | TGTGCCACCAAAGCCCCGACAGGGGGAGGAACTGAAGCTTTCTTT | CATKAPTGGGTEAFF
TRBJ1-2 | TRBV5-1 | . | . | TGCGCCAGCAGCTTGGATCGAGGGAGAGGTGGCTACACCTTC | CASSLDRGRGGYTF
TRBJ2-7 | TRBV6-5 | . | . | TGTGCCAGCAGTTACGGCCCGACAGCCTACGAGCAGTACTTC | CASSYGPTAYEQYF
TRBJ2-5 | TRBV11-1 | . | . | TGTGCCAGCAGCCCCGGGACACCCCGGGGGACCCAGTACTTC | CASSPGTPRGTQYF
TRBJ1-3 | TRBV6-6 | . | . | TGTGCCAGCAGACCCACTCCCTCTGGAAACACCATATATTTT | CASRPTPSGNTIYF
TRBJ1-6 | TRBV5-4 | . | . | TGTGCCAGCAGCTTGGGCCGCCCGGTGAATTCACCCCTCCACTTT | CASSLGRPVNSPLHF
TRBJ1-6 | TRBV3-1/TRBV3-2 | . | . | TGTGCCAGCAGTTCCTCCAGGGCTAATTCACCCCTCCACTTT | CASSSSRANSPLHF
TRBJ1-1 | TRBV5-1 | . | . | TGCGCCAGCAGCTTGAGGGCGGGGGGAAATGGCGAAGCTTTCTTT | CASSLRAGGNGEAFF
TRBJ1-1 | TRBV28 | TRBD1 | . | TGTGCCAGCAGGCTTACAGGGGGCACTGAAGCTTTCTTT | CASRLTGGTEAFF
TRBJ1-5 | TRBV27 | TRBD1 | . | TGTGCCAGCAGGGGCCCCCTCGACAGGGGGCGCATCGGCCAGCCCCAGCATTTT | CASRGPLDRGRIGQPQHF
TRBJ2-7 | TRBV7-2 | . | . | TGTGCCAGCAGCTTATCCGGCGGGACCTACGAGCAGTACTTC | CASSLSGGTYEQYF
TRBJ2-1 | TRBV4-1 | . | . | TGCGCCAGCAGCCACCCGCTAGCGGAGCAGTTCTTC | CASSHPLAEQFF
TRBJ1-1 | TRBV28 | . | . | TGTGCCAGCAGTTTCAGAAGGGCGAGGGTTATGAACACTGAAGCTTTCTTT | CASSFRRARVMNTEAFF
TRBJ2-3 | TRBV6-2/TRBV6-3 | . | . | TGTGCCAGCAGTTACCGCCAGTACACAGATACGCAGTATTTT | CASSYRQYTDTQYF
TRBJ2-3 | TRBV5-1 | TRBD2 | . | TGCGCCAGCAGCCTAGGGGCGGGGGGCCATGGTACGCAGTATTTT | CASSLGAGGHGTQYF